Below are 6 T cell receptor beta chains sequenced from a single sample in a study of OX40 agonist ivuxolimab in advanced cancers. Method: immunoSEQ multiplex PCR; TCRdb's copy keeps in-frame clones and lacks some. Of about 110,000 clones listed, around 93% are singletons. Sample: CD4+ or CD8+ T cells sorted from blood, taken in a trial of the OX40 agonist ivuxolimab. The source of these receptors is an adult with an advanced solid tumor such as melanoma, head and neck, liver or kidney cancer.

For the CDR3, the DNA is TGTGCCAGCAGCCTAACAGCGGGAGGGAGCTTTAACGAGCAGTACTTC. It codes for CASSLTAGGSFNEQYF. V and J are TRBV7-2 and TRBJ2-5, with 10 bases identical to TRBD2. The J call may be incorrect, as the DNA end agrees better with TRBJ2-7. In germline, CDR1 is SGHTA, CDR2 FQGNSA. The length of the CDR3 is 16 residues.

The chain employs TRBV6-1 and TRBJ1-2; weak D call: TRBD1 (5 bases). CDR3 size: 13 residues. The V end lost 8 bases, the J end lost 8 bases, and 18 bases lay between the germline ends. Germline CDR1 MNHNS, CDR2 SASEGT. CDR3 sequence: CASGGEGPRGYTF. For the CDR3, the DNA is TGTGCCAGCGGGGGTGAAGGGCCCAGGGGCTACACCTTC.

The CDR3 is CADMEGGSGGGELFF. The DNA for the CDR3 is TGTGCCGACATGGAAGGAGGGAGCGGCGGCGGGGAGCTGTTTTTT. The rearrangement joins TRBV11-3 to TRBJ2-2, with a tentative D call TRBD2 (6 bases). Germline V gives CDR1 SGHNT, CDR2 YENEEA. The CDR3 sequence is 15 residues long. The V end was cut by 11 bases, the J end by 7 bases, with 23 bases between.

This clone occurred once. CDR3 loop: CASSLGEQVQETQYF. The CDR3 region has the DNA TGCGCCAGCAGCTTGGGAGAGCAGGTACAAGAGACCCAGTACTTC. The chain couples TRBV5-1 to TRBJ2-5; no reliable D call. V was trimmed by 0 bases and J by 2 bases, leaving 11 bases between them. CDR3 length equals 15 residues. Germline CDR1 and CDR2: SGHRS and YFSETQ.

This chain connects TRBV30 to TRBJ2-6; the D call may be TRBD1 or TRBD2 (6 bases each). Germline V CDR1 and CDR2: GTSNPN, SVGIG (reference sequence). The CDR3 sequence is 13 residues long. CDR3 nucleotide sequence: TGTGGGGGGGCCAGCTCTGGGGCCAACGTCCTGACTTTC. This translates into CGGASSGANVLTF.

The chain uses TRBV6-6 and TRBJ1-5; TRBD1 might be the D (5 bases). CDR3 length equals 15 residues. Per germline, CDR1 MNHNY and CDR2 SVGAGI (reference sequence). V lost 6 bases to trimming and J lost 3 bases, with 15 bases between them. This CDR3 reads CASRQQTVINQPQHF. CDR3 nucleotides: TGTGCCAGCAGACAACAGACAGTAATCAATCAGCCCCAGCATTTT.